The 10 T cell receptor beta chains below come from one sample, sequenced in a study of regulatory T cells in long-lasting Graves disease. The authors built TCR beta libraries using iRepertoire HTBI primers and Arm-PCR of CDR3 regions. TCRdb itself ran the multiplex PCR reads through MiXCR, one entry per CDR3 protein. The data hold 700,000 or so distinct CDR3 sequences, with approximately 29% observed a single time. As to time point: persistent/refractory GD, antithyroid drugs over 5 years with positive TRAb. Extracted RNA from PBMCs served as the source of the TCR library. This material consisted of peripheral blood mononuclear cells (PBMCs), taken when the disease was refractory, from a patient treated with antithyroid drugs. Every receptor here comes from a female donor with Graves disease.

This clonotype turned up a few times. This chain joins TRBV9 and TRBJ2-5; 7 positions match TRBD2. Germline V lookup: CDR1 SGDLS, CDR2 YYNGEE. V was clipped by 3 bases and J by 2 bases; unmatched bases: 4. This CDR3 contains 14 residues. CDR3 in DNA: TGTGCCAGCAGCGGGCGGGGGTTGCAAGAGACCCAGTACTTC. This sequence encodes CASSGRGLQETQYF.

The CDR3 sequence: CASSPGGLANTEAFF. CDR3 DNA sequence: TGTGCCAGCAGCCCAGGTGGATTGGCGAACACTGAAGCTTTCTTT. This sequence joins TRBV14 and TRBJ1-1; D not resolved. Germline CDR1 and CDR2: SGHDN and FVKESK. The V end was cut by 4 bases, the J end by 1 base, with 13 bases between. There are 15 residues in the CDR3.

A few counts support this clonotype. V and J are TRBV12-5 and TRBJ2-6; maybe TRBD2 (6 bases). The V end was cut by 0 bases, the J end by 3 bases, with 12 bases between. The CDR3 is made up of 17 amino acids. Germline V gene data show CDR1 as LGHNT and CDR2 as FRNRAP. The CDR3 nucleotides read TGTGCTAGTGGTTTGGTACTGGAGGGCAGTGGGGCCAACGTCCTGACTTTC. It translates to CASGLVLEGSGANVLTF.

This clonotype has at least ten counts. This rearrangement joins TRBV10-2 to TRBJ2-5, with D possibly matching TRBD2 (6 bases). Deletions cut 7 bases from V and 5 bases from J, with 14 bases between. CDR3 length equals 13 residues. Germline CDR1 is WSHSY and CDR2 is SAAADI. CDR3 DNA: TGCGCCAGCAACGGGGGAGTGGCGGAGACCCAGTACTTC. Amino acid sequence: CASNGGVAETQYF.

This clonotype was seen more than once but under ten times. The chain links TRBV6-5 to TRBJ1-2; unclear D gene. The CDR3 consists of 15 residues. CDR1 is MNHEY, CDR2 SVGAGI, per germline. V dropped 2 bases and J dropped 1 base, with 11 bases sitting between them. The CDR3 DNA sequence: TGTGCCAGCAGTTACGTATTTGGCAGTAACTATGGCTACACCTTC. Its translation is CASSYVFGSNYGYTF.

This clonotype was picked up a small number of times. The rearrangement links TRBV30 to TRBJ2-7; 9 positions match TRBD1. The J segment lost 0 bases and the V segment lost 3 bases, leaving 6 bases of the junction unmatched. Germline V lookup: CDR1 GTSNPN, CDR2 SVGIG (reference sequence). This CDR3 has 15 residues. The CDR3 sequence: CAWSPMTGGSYEQYF. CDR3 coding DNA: TGTGCCTGGAGCCCGATGACAGGGGGCTCCTACGAGCAGTACTTC.

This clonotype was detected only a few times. The CDR3 DNA reads as TGTGCCAGCAAGGCTGGCATGAGCTCCTACGAGCAGTACTTC. As protein: CASKAGMSSYEQYF. The V gene is TRBV6-1, the J gene TRBJ2-7; D is undetermined. Trimming shortened V by 7 bases and J by 0 bases, and 13 bases separated the two germline ends. The CDR3 is made up of 14 amino acids. Germline V lookup: CDR1 MNHNS, CDR2 SASEGT.

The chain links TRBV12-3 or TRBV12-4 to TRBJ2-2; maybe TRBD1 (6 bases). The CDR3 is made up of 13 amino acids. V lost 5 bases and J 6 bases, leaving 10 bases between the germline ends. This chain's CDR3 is CASSPQGSGELFF. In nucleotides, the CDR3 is TGTGCCAGCAGTCCACAGGGCTCCGGGGAGCTGTTTTTT.

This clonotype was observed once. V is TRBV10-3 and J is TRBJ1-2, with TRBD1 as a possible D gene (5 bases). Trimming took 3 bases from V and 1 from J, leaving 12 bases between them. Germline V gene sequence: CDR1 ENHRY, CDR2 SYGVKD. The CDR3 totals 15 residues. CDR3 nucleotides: TGTGCCATCAGTGACCCACAGGCCCTTAACTATGGCTACACCTTC. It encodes CAISDPQALNYGYTF.

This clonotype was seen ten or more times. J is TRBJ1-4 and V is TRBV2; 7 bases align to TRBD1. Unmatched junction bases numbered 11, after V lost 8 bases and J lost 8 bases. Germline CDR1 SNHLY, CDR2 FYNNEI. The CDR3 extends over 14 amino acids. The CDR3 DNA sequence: TGTGCCAGCGGGAGGGATCGCAGGGGGGAAAAACTGTTTTTT. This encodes CASGRDRRGEKLFF.